The 28 T cell receptor beta chains presented below share a single source sample, sequenced in a study of identical twins. TCRdb reprocessed the 5' RACE reads with MiXCR, giving one entry per CDR3 protein. The sample carries 1.5 million to 2 million distinct CDR3 sequences, around 33% recorded once. Sequenced input: cord blood. These receptors were obtained from a newborn girl in good health.

Worth noting for this clonotype: A much larger clone lies one base from this, so it may be a read error. J is TRBJ1-2 and V is TRBV29-1; TRBD1 agrees at 7 bases. The CDR3 loop spans 15 amino acids. CDR1 SQVTM and CDR2 ANQGSEA come from the germline V gene. CDR3 amino acids: CSVIRDRTSNYGHTF. The DNA of the CDR3 is TGCAGCGTTATCCGGGACAGAACCTCTAACTATGGCCACACCTTC.

This chain's CDR3 is CSAPLAGATYEQYF. CDR3 in DNA: TGCAGTGCTCCCCTAGCGGGGGCCACCTACGAGCAGTACTTC. The V gene is TRBV20-1, the J gene TRBJ2-4, with 10 bases that match TRBD2. TRBJ2-7 explains the end of the DNA better; the J call may be wrong. The CDR3 spans 14 residues. Germline lookup yields CDR1 DFQATT and CDR2 SNEGSKA (reference sequence).

The rearrangement joins TRBV15 to TRBJ2-1; unclear D gene. The better agreement between TRBJ2-7 and the DNA end casts doubt on the J call. Germline V lookup: CDR1 LNHNV, CDR2 YYDKDF (reference sequence). The CDR3 covers 18 residues. CDR3 loop: CATSSPLGSTYSYNEQYF. The CDR3 DNA reads TGTGCCACCAGCAGTCCCCTGGGCTCCACCTACTCCTACAATGAGCAGTACTTC.

This clonotype appeared once. The CDR3 protein is CATSTAGGLYNEQFF. The CDR3 nucleotides read TGTGCCACCAGCACAGCGGGGGGACTTTACAATGAGCAGTTCTTC. J is TRBJ2-1 and V is TRBV15, with TRBD2 matching 9 bases. V shed 4 bases, J shed 4 bases, and the junction held 5 bases outside the gene matches. Germline V gene data show CDR1 as LNHNV and CDR2 as YYDKDF (reference sequence). CDR3 size: 15 residues.

This clonotype was detected only a few times. This chain joins TRBV27 and TRBJ2-7; 8 bases are shared with TRBD2. The junction had 6 bases not matched to a gene; V was cut back by 0 bases and J by 2 bases. The germline CDR1 and CDR2 sequences are MNHEY and SMNVEV (reference sequence). There are 16 residues in the CDR3. Here the CDR3 DNA reads TGTGCCAGCAGTTTATCAGCGGGAGACGAAACCTACGAGCAGTACTTC. It translates to CASSLSAGDETYEQYF.

Notes on this clonotype: Sequence at one end of the junction differs from germline and may be a read error. The chain carries TRBV20-1 and TRBJ2-6; D might be TRBD1 (5 bases). The length of the CDR3 is 19 residues. Per the germline V gene, CDR1 is DFQATT and CDR2 is SNEGSKA (reference sequence). CDR3 nucleotides: TGCAGTGCTAGAGCCGAACAGGTACACCTCCTTTCTGGGGCCAACGCCCTGACTTTC. It translates to CSARAEQVHLLSGANALTF.

This chain connects TRBV11-1 to TRBJ2-3; maybe TRBD1 (5 bases). V was shortened by 6 bases and J by 4 bases, with 11 bases between the two germline ends. The length of the CDR3 is 13 residues. Germline CDR1 SGHAT, CDR2 FQDESV (reference sequence). The DNA for the CDR3 is TGTGCCAGCAGATCAGGGTACGCAGATACGCAGTATTTT. The encoded protein is CASRSGYADTQYF. Complete variable domain (other parts from reference TRBV11-1 and TRBJ2-3): EAEVAQSPRYKITEKSQAVAFWCDPISGHATLYWYRQILGQGPELLVQFQDESVVDDSQLPKDRFSAERLKGVDSTLKIQPAELGDSAMYLCASRSGYADTQYFGPGTRLTVL.

This clonotype has just a few counts. The V call is TRBV5-1, the J call TRBJ2-3; 10 bases line up with TRBD2. The CDR3 length is 15 residues. The J segment lost 2 bases and the V segment lost 4 bases, leaving 4 bases of the junction unmatched. Germline V gene sequence: CDR1 SGHRS, CDR2 YFSETQ. The CDR3 nucleotides are TGCGCCAGCAGCCGGACTAGCGGCCTCACAGATACGCAGTATTTT. It codes for CASSRTSGLTDTQYF.

This clonotype was seen more than once but under ten times. The chain links TRBV9 to TRBJ1-2; maybe TRBD1 (5 bases). V lost 0 bases and J 3 bases, leaving 9 bases between the germline ends. Per germline, CDR1 SGDLS and CDR2 YYNGEE. This CDR3 spans 14 amino acids. The CDR3 sequence: CASSVAAGYYGYTF. The CDR3 coding sequence is TGTGCCAGCAGCGTAGCGGCAGGGTACTATGGCTACACCTTC.

This clonotype came up a few times. The rearrangement links TRBV7-2 to TRBJ2-1, with D possibly being TRBD1 or TRBD2 (5 bases each). Between the trimmed V and J ends, which lost 5 bases and 6 bases, there was a span of 11 bases. Germline-derived CDR1 and CDR2 are SGHTA and FQGNSA. The CDR3 is 13 amino acids. CDR3 region: CASSVGPFNEQFF. The CDR3 nucleotides are TGTGCCAGCAGCGTGGGACCGTTCAATGAGCAGTTCTTC.

This clonotype was seen repeatedly, ten times or more. This chain connects TRBV28 to TRBJ2-7; D is perhaps TRBD2 (6 bases). V was cut by 6 bases and J by 0 bases, with 12 bases left in between. The V gene's germline CDR1 is MDHEN and CDR2 SYDVKM. The CDR3 spans 14 residues. CDR3 coding DNA: TGTGCCAGCAGCCGCCGGGACTTCTCCTACGAGCAGTACTTC. Encoded protein: CASSRRDFSYEQYF.

This clonotype was detected a few times. The genes are TRBV5-6 and TRBJ2-5, with a weak D call TRBD1 (5 bases). The J call is in doubt because the DNA end fits TRBJ2-7 better. The V gene's germline CDR1 is SGHDT and CDR2 YYEEEE. This CDR3 has 13 amino acids. This chain's CDR3 is CASRAQGRDEQYF. The CDR3 region has the DNA TGTGCCAGCAGGGCCCAGGGTCGTGACGAGCAGTACTTC.

V gene TRBV27 combines with J gene TRBJ2-4; TRBD2 aligns across 8 bases. The J call may be incorrect, as the DNA end agrees better with TRBJ2-7. Germline V gene lookup returns CDR1 MNHEY and CDR2 SMNVEV (reference sequence). This CDR3 region has 13 residues. CDR3 amino acids: CASSLSGTSEQYF. CDR3 nucleotides: TGTGCCAGCAGTTTATCGGGGACTAGCGAGCAGTACTTC.

V usage is TRBV2 and J usage is TRBJ2-7; 10 bases align to TRBD2. With 3 bases clipped from V and 6 bases from J, the junction kept 8 bases outside the gene matches. Looked up from germline, CDR1 is SNHLY and CDR2 is FYNNEI. The CDR3 spans 15 residues. CDR3 loop: CASSDGSSGSFEQYF. The CDR3 DNA reads TGTGCCAGCAGTGATGGCTCTAGCGGGAGTTTCGAGCAGTACTTC.

This chain links TRBV11-2 with TRBJ1-6; D unclear. Germline V gene lookup returns CDR1 SGHAT and CDR2 FQNNGV. Trimming took off 6 bases at V and 2 bases at J, with 11 bases between the two ends. The CDR3 contains 15 residues. The CDR3 here is CASRAHSPYNSPLHF. The CDR3 nucleotides read TGTGCCAGCAGGGCCCACAGTCCCTATAATTCACCCCTCCACTTT.

The chain couples TRBV6-1 to TRBJ1-1, with 8 positions matching TRBD1. There are 14 residues in the CDR3. From germline, CDR1 is MNHNS and CDR2 SASEGT. J gave up 4 bases and V 2 bases, and 3 bases lay outside the gene matches. For the CDR3, the DNA is TGTGCCAGCAGTGAATGGGGACAGGCCACTGAAGCTTTCTTT. Translating gives CASSEWGQATEAFF.

In its sample, this clonotype was seen a few times. The chain joins TRBV11-1 to TRBJ2-1; TRBD2 aligns across 8 bases. The CDR3 covers 16 residues. V gave up 4 bases and J gave up 3 bases; unmatched junction bases: 8. Germline V gene lookup returns CDR1 SGHAT and CDR2 FQDESV (reference sequence). The CDR3 reads CASSSSGLAGYNEQFF. Here the CDR3 DNA reads TGTGCCAGCAGCTCGAGCGGACTAGCTGGCTACAATGAGCAGTTCTTC.

The gene calls are TRBV20-1 and TRBJ2-7; perhaps TRBD1 as D (6 bases). The CDR3 contains 15 residues. Trimming took 0 bases from V and 0 from J, leaving 12 bases between them. CDR1 and CDR2 (germline): DFQATT, SNEGSKA (reference sequence). CDR3 in amino acids: CSARETGLDSYEQYF. The DNA for the CDR3 is TGCAGTGCTAGAGAGACAGGCCTTGACTCCTACGAGCAGTACTTC.

For the CDR3, the DNA is TGTGCCAGTAGGACTAACCGGGGCAATGAGCAGTTCTTC. Protein: CASRTNRGNEQFF. This chain links TRBV2 with TRBJ2-1, with D possibly being TRBD2 (6 bases). Trimming cost V 9 bases and J 6 bases, with 15 bases left between them. Germline CDR1 reads SNHLY; CDR2 reads FYNNEI. The CDR3 has 13 residues.

The chain employs TRBV20-1 and TRBJ1-5; D unclear. The CDR3 extends over 13 amino acids. Trimming shortened V by 7 bases and J by 2 bases, and 12 bases separated the two germline ends. Germline V CDR1 and CDR2: DFQATT, SNEGSKA (reference sequence). CDR3 sequence: CSGWRQGNQPQHF. The CDR3 nucleotides are TGCAGTGGTTGGCGGCAGGGCAATCAGCCCCAGCATTTT.

This clonotype was counted a few times. The chain is built from TRBV28 and TRBJ2-4, with 16 bases fitting TRBD2. V was pared by 2 bases and J by 9 bases, with 4 bases of the junction left unmatched. Germline CDR1 and CDR2: MDHEN and SYDVKM. There are 16 residues in the CDR3. Here the CDR3 reads CASSLGTSGRAGIQYF. As DNA, the CDR3 is TGTGCCAGCAGTTTAGGGACTAGCGGGAGGGCAGGCATTCAGTACTTC.

The J gene is TRBJ2-1, the V gene TRBV27; 9 bases match TRBD1. The better agreement between TRBJ2-7 and the DNA end casts doubt on the J call. The CDR3 runs 14 residues. Germline lookup yields CDR1 MNHEY and CDR2 SMNVEV (reference sequence). CDR3 in DNA: TGTGCCAGCAACGACAGGGGGTCCTACAATGAGCAGTACTTC. Protein: CASNDRGSYNEQYF.

The chain links TRBV6-1 to TRBJ2-3; unclear D gene. The CDR3 contains 14 residues. The V end was cut by 7 bases, the J end by 0 bases, with 11 bases between. Looked up from germline, CDR1 is MNHNS and CDR2 is SASEGT. The CDR3 region has the DNA TGTGCCAGCACTCCCTACCCAAGCACAGATACGCAGTATTTT. As protein: CASTPYPSTDTQYF.

V is TRBV20-1 and J is TRBJ1-5, with 8 bases fitting TRBD1. CDR1 and CDR2 from the germline V gene are DFQATT and SNEGSKA (reference sequence). Trimming at V came to 6 bases and at J to 2 bases, leaving 9 bases not matched to a gene. CDR3 size: 15 residues. As DNA, the CDR3 is TGCAGTGCGATAACAGGGGGTCGTCGCAATCAGCCCCAGCATTTT. It translates to CSAITGGRRNQPQHF.

The chain employs TRBV21-1 and TRBJ2-5. TRBV21-1 is an annotated pseudogene. There are 12 residues in the CDR3. The CDR3 sequence: CASSTAHNEQYF. The CDR3 DNA follows: TGTGCCAGCAGCACGGCGCACAATGAGCAGTACTTC.

The chain couples TRBV6-1 to TRBJ1-5; 7 bases agree with TRBD1. Trimming cost V 11 bases and J 3 bases; bases outside gene matches: 7. CDR3 size: 13 residues. Germline CDR1 reads MNHNS; CDR2 reads SASEGT. CDR3 sequence (DNA): TGTGCCTTACCGGGACAGTACAATCAGCCCCAGCATTTT. Amino acid sequence: CALPGQYNQPQHF.

V usage is TRBV6-4 and J usage is TRBJ1-1; D remains ambiguous. This CDR3 region has 14 residues. Germline loops: CDR1 MRHNA, CDR2 SNTAGT. V shed 5 bases and J shed 1 base, with 11 bases lying between them. CDR3 residues: CASSRRDPNTEAFF. CDR3 DNA: TGTGCCAGCAGTAGACGGGATCCGAACACTGAAGCTTTCTTT.

This clonotype was seen a handful of times. The chain couples TRBV5-6 to TRBJ1-2, with D possibly TRBD1 on 5 matching bases. V lost 3 bases, J lost 5 bases, and 11 bases lay in between. The CDR3 loop spans 13 amino acids. From germline, CDR1 is SGHDT and CDR2 YYEEEE. CDR3 in amino acids: CASSWIGGYGYTF. Written as DNA, the CDR3 is TGTGCCAGCAGCTGGATTGGGGGGTATGGCTACACCTTC.